The entry below gives a single T cell receptor beta chain sequence along with its context. Its antigen is not known. The CDR3 has 15 amino acids. Unmatched junction bases numbered 4, after V lost 5 bases and J lost 5 bases. Germline CDR1 reads SGHTA; CDR2 reads FQGTGA. Researchers ran the PCR with 60 Vbeta and 13 Jbeta primers. Assay used: immunoSEQ multiplex PCR; TCRdb lists only in-frame clones, some missing. The sample has fewer than 250,000 clones, around 73% seen once. This specimen comes from a study of cytomegalovirus exposure and HLA in healthy donors. Study-wide findings and caveats: Among the CMV-associated chains, a few were confirmed in vitro as specific for CMV antigens. The authors listed 150 or so TCR beta chains as cytomegalovirus-associated. The study found most TCR sequences rare, yet found some public TCRs in many donors. A missense variant in DCLRE1C was later tied to TCR beta V- and J-gene trimming.

This receptor was identified in a woman younger than 45 in good health and CMV-seropositive. The rearrangement links TRBV7-3 to TRBJ2-1, with 12 bases identical to TRBD2. Material for sequencing was PBMCs. The CDR3 here is CASSQGLAGNNEQFF. CDR3 DNA: TGTGCCAGCAGCCAAGGACTAGCGGGGAACAATGAGCAGTTCTTC. Drawing the rest from reference TRBV7-3 and TRBJ2-1, the complete variable domain is GAGVSQTPSNKVTEKGKYVELRCDPISGHTALYWYRQSLGQGPEFLIYFQGTGAADDSGLPNDRFFAVRPEGSVSTLKIQRTERGDSAVYLCASSQGLAGNNEQFFGPGTRLTVL.